Included here is one T cell receptor (beta chain) sequence, with context. The data stem from a study of shared clonotypes between healthy human individuals. This CDR3 has 17 residues. The germline gives CDR1 SEHNR, CDR2 FQNEAQ (reference sequence). V shed 1 base and J shed 0 bases, with 12 bases lying between them. Only in-frame clones appear in the TCRdb table, and some are missing; sequencing was by immunoSEQ multiplex PCR. The sample contains over 1.5 million clones, around 98% of which appear only once. Sequencing was done on a sample of naive CD4+ T cells sorted from blood. Stated subset: CD45RA+ positively selected. J is TRBJ1-4 and V is TRBV7-9; D unclear. This sequence originates from a man between 25 and 39 years old in good health. The CDR3 here is CASSLVARGATNEKLFF. Here the CDR3 DNA reads TGTGCCAGCAGCTTAGTGGCCAGAGGAGCAACTAATGAAAAACTGTTTTTT.